Given below is one TCR beta chain in context. Its antigen is not identified. Per the germline V gene, CDR1 is SEHNR and CDR2 is FQNEAQ (reference sequence). The CDR3 spans 15 residues. V was trimmed by 3 bases and J by 3 bases, leaving 14 bases between them. CD45RO negativity and positive selection for CCR7 defined naive CD8 cells, a population that excluded terminally differentiated effector memory CD45RA+ cells. The study ran the assay at deep level. For each subset, genomic DNA was distributed in equal portions over several immunoSEQ plates. Clones were sequenced by immunoSEQ multiplex PCR, and TCRdb holds only the in-frame ones, with some missing. The table has around 2,000,000 clones, over 85% seen once. The data are from a study of shared clonotypes between healthy human individuals. Study-wide findings and caveats: Investigators collected only blood, and repertoires in tissues likely differ. Several donors shared roughly 5% of their naive CD4 clonotypes.

The TCR comes from a man between 18 and 29 years old in good health. The chain carries TRBV7-9 and TRBJ2-5; tentative D call: TRBD1 (5 bases). The sample was naive CD8+ T cells sorted from blood. CDR3 protein: CASSFETQAEETQYF. As DNA, the CDR3 is TGTGCCAGCAGCTTCGAGACACAGGCTGAAGAGACCCAGTACTTC.